The present TCR beta chain was sequenced within a study of T cells expressing NK-cell markers (dated by TCRdb to 2020 to 2021). For context, the study as a whole: TCR beta-chain repertoires were profiled in sorted CD3+CD56+NKG2C+, CD3+CD56+NKG2C- and CD3+CD56-NKG2C+ T-cell subsets from several donors. Seven of the eight sequenced donors were HCMV-seropositive and one was HCMV-seronegative. The study sequenced eight donors, all healthy volunteers chosen at random: three men and five women. Illumina HiSeq 2000/2500, MiSeq or NextSeq was used to sequence libraries as 2 x 150 bp reads.

General study outcomes and caveats: Those dominant clonotypes were again the most abundant among CD3+CD56-NKG2C+ cells in four donors, at about 28.3-60.1%. It remained unclear whether the expanded NKG2C-expressing T cell clones were specific for HCMV antigens. In several donors, the dominant CD3+CD56+NKG2C+ clonotypes were found to rank among the top 10 CD8+ clonotypes and to make up about 1.0-7.5% of CD8+ T cells.

TCRdb shows the sequencer as Illumina HiSeq 2000. 5'RACE template switching, by which a universal primer site and unique molecular identifiers were added, was used to make TCR beta cDNA libraries. Synthesis of cDNA was primed from the TCR beta constant segment and was followed by two consecutive PCR amplification steps. The published analysis was carried out like this. Reads were demultiplexed and grouped by UMI with MIGEC, and clonotypes were assembled and quantified with MiTCR. Only TCR cDNA sequences supported by at least two reads were kept to exclude erroneous sequences. The tcR package was used for downstream repertoire analysis, and clonotypes were matched across fractions by CDR3 nucleotide sequence plus V segment. VDJmatch was used to annotate antigen specificity against VDJdb, with one amino acid substitution in CDR3 allowed. TCRdb reanalyzed the reads, keeping one entry per CDR3 protein sequence and omitting DNA. The V and J calls shown here were made by TCRdb, not taken from the authors' results. The table for this sample lists roughly 280,000 distinct CDR3 sequences. The ten largest clonotypes hold around 0.4% of the sample.

Remarks on this clonotype: The specificity of this receptor is unknown.

HCMV-specific IgG was detected in serum with a commercial ELISA kit to determine HCMV serostatus. Peripheral blood mononuclear cells were isolated from blood by Ficoll density gradient centrifugation. The CDR1 and CDR2 encoded by the germline V gene are KGHDR and SFDVKD. The CDR3 runs 16 residues from the cysteine to the phenylalanine. Only the protein sequence is given. Sequencing used blood T cells: a sorted CD56 or NKG2C T cell subset, CD4+ or CD8+ T cells, or bulk PBMC T cells (not recorded which). This receptor chain uses TRBV24-1 and TRBJ2-3; without DNA, the TCRdb call of TRBD2 cannot be checked. This receptor was obtained from a young man in good health. Donor details come from another sample of the same person, matched by shared clones. The CDR3 protein sequence reads: CATSDNRLAGTDTQYF.